This TCR beta chain was profiled in a study of patients and donors after allogeneic stem cell transplantation. TCRdb re-analysed the RT-PCR reads in MiXCR, keeping a single row per CDR3 protein. The data hold over 130,000 distinct CDR3 sequences, with about a third observed a single time. Between the trimmed V and J ends, which lost 4 bases and 3 bases, there was a span of 13 bases. Germline lookup yields CDR1 LGHNA and CDR2 YSLEER. The CDR3 covers 14 residues. The genes are TRBV4-3 and TRBJ2-7, with D maybe TRBD2 (6 bases). The TCR sequence derives from a human donor who was either an allogeneic HSCT recipient or a stem cell or donor lymphocyte infusion donor (not recorded which). It is not recorded whose cells these are; they may come from a transplant donor. Sequences were obtained from blood, either unsorted or a sorted T cell fraction (not recorded which). The CDR3 bases are TGCGCCAGCAGCCCCGGTCCCGGGGGCTACGAGCAGTACTTC. Protein product: CASSPGPGGYEQYF.